The next 16 T cell receptor beta chains were all read from a single sample in a study of response to subunit inactivated influenza vaccine. TCRdb itself ran the RT-PCR reads through MiXCR, one entry per CDR3 protein. The table lists a few hundred thousand distinct CDR3 sequences, around a fifth of them singletons. The input for sequencing was PBMCs from blood, taken around 22 months after vaccination. Receptors were obtained from a man in his fifties or sixties who received an inactivated influenza vaccine.

This clonotype was seen a few times. The chain has TRBV7-6 and TRBJ2-3; D is undetermined. Trimming removed 4 bases from V and 2 bases from J, with 13 bases in between. Germline assignment: CDR1 SGHVS and CDR2 FNYEAQ. The CDR3 spans 15 residues. As DNA, the CDR3 is TGTGCCAGCAGCTCCGGAACGACCAACACAGATACGCAGTATTTT. Protein product: CASSSGTTNTDTQYF. Looking up the rest from reference TRBV7-6 and TRBJ2-3 gives the full variable domain: GAGVSQSPRYKVTKRGQDVALRCDPISGHVSLYWYRQALGQGPEFLTYFNYEAQQDKSGLPNDRFSAERPEGSISTLTIQRTEQRDSAMYRCASSSGTTNTDTQYFGPGTRLTVL.

The chain has TRBV2 and TRBJ1-2, with D unclear. V lost 9 bases to trimming and J lost 3 bases, with 14 bases between them. In germline, CDR1 is SNHLY, CDR2 FYNNEI. CDR3 length equals 13 residues. The CDR3, as DNA: TGTGCCAGGAGAGTCAGACACGACTATGGCTACACCTTC. Translation gives CARRVRHDYGYTF.

A note on this clonotype: A clone one base away is much larger, so this may be a read error. The gene calls are TRBV6-6 and TRBJ1-5; 7 bases fit TRBD1. The CDR3 has 13 residues. V shed 10 bases and J 4 bases; nucleotides not matched to a gene: 7. Germline V lookup: CDR1 MNHNY, CDR2 SVGAGI (reference sequence). The CDR3 DNA reads TGTGCCAACAAACAGGGGCCGAATCAGCCCCAGCATTTT. Protein: CANKQGPNQPQHF.

V usage is TRBV15 and J usage is TRBJ2-5; no reliable D call. Per germline, CDR1 LNHNV and CDR2 YYDKDF (reference sequence). V lost 7 bases, J lost 1 base, and 10 bases lay in between. The CDR3 is made up of 13 amino acids. CDR3 sequence: CATKTQAQETQYF. The CDR3 DNA follows: TGTGCCACCAAGACTCAGGCCCAAGAGACCCAGTACTTC.

V is TRBV28 and J is TRBJ1-2; D remains unclear. Between the trimmed V and J ends, which lost 3 bases and 3 bases, there was a span of 23 bases. The length of the CDR3 is 18 residues. Germline V lookup: CDR1 MDHEN, CDR2 SYDVKM. The CDR3 loop is CASSLIGSVDLRDYGYTF. CDR3 DNA: TGTGCCAGCAGTTTGATTGGTTCTGTGGATCTTAGGGACTATGGCTACACCTTC.

This sequence joins TRBV27 and TRBJ2-3; D uncertain. The germline V gene encodes CDR1 MNHEY and CDR2 SMNVEV (reference sequence). This CDR3 has 14 residues. The CDR3 loop reads CPNGPGRDTDTQYF. CDR3 nucleotides: TGTCCCAACGGCCCCGGACGAGACACAGATACGCAGTATTTT.

The rearrangement uses TRBV20-1 and TRBJ1-6; possible D gene TRBD1, 5 bases. V gave up 3 bases and J gave up 5 bases, with 8 bases separating them. The CDR3 totals 13 residues. Germline V lookup: CDR1 DFQATT, CDR2 SNEGSKA (reference sequence). As DNA, the CDR3 is TGCAGTGCTAGCTCGGGGCATAATTCACCCCTCCACTTT. Amino acids: CSASSGHNSPLHF.

The V call is TRBV6-1, the J call TRBJ2-7; D might be TRBD1 or TRBD2, each matching 7 bases. The CDR3 length is 16 residues. V was clipped by 3 bases and J by 4 bases, with 19 bases between them. Germline lookup yields CDR1 MNHNS and CDR2 SASEGT. CDR3 in DNA: TGTGCCAGCAGTGATAACAGGGGCACTAGCGTTTACGAGCAGTACTTC. Protein product: CASSDNRGTSVYEQYF.

This clonotype was seen more than once but under ten times. Here the CDR3 DNA reads TGTGCCAGCAGCCAAGCGGCCTACACCGGGGAGCTGTTTTTT. Residues: CASSQAAYTGELFF. This chain links TRBV4-2 with TRBJ2-2; no firm D call. The CDR3 length is 14 residues. The ends were cut back, 1 base at V and 3 bases at J, with 6 bases in the middle. Germline V lookup: CDR1 LGHNA, CDR2 YNFKEQ.

This clonotype was detected only a few times. This chain uses TRBV5-4 with TRBJ2-3, with D perhaps matching TRBD1 or TRBD2 (6 bases each). V lost 3 bases to trimming and J lost 2 bases, with 19 bases between them. From germline, CDR1 is SGHNT and CDR2 YYREEE (reference sequence). This CDR3 is built from 17 residues. CDR3 in amino acids: CASSSAGRRGTTDTQYF. The CDR3 DNA reads TGTGCCAGCAGCTCGGCGGGACGGAGGGGGACCACAGATACGCAGTATTTT.

A few counts support this clonotype. The J gene is TRBJ2-3, the V gene TRBV11-2; 9 bases match TRBD2. The CDR3 is 19 amino acids. Trimming removed 5 bases from V and 2 bases from J; junction bases left unmatched: 17. Germline CDR1 and CDR2: SGHAT and FQNNGV. The CDR3: CASSPRRREGRLSTDTQYF. The CDR3 DNA is TGTGCCAGCAGCCCAAGGAGGCGGGAGGGTAGACTTTCCACAGATACGCAGTATTTT.

This clonotype was seen more than once but under ten times. The CDR3 does not close with the conserved phenylalanine or tryptophan, likely indicating a read error. The chain couples TRBV20-1 to TRBJ2-7; possible D gene TRBD2, 6 bases. Trimming removed 0 bases from V and 5 bases from J, with 14 bases in between. This CDR3 has 14 amino acids. Germline loops: CDR1 DFQATT, CDR2 SNEGSKA (reference sequence). CDR3 sequence reads: CSARDKEGINEQYS. Here the CDR3 DNA reads TGCAGTGCTAGAGATAAGGAGGGCATCAACGAGCAGTACTCC.

This clonotype has only a few counts. The chain is built from TRBV25-1 and TRBJ1-5; D ambiguous. Germline-derived CDR1 and CDR2 are MGHDK and SYGVNS. This CDR3 is built from 15 residues. V was clipped by 2 bases and J by 0 bases, with 8 bases between them. CDR3 bases: TGTGCCAGCAGTGAACTGACACTTAGCAATCAGCCCCAGCATTTT. This encodes CASSELTLSNQPQHF.

This chain links TRBV20-1 with TRBJ2-1; 7 positions agree with TRBD2. There are 14 residues in the CDR3. Trimming took 3 bases from V and 7 from J; bases not matched to a gene: 9. Germline assignment: CDR1 DFQATT and CDR2 SNEGSKA (reference sequence). The CDR3 coding sequence is TGCAGTGCTAGTTGGCGGGAGAGGAATAATGAGCAGTTCTTC. It translates to CSASWRERNNEQFF.

V gene TRBV28 combines with J gene TRBJ2-4, with D possibly being TRBD1 (5 bases). CDR3 size: 15 residues. V was trimmed by 5 bases and J by 7 bases, leaving 18 bases between them. Germline V gives CDR1 MDHEN, CDR2 SYDVKM. CDR3 bases: TGTGCCAGCAGTCTCGGTCCAGGGATGGGGAACATTCAGTACTTC. As protein: CASSLGPGMGNIQYF.

The J gene is TRBJ2-7, the V gene TRBV6-2 or TRBV6-3, with 8 bases matching TRBD1. There are 14 residues in the CDR3. CDR1 and CDR2 from the germline V gene are MNHEY and SVGEGT. Unmatched junction bases numbered 7, after V lost 6 bases and J lost 3 bases. The CDR3 spells CASRNAGQDYEQYF. The CDR3 DNA sequence: TGTGCCAGCAGGAACGCGGGACAGGACTACGAGCAGTACTTC.